The 30 T cell receptor beta chains given below trace back to one sample, sequenced in a study of cytomegalovirus exposure and HLA in healthy donors. The PCR ran on 60 Vbeta and 13 Jbeta primers. This table comes from immunoSEQ multiplex PCR, and its TCRdb copy is limited to in-frame clones, with some not included. This repertoire includes 150,000 or so clones. Source material: PBMCs. The receptor set was obtained from a man between 18 and 29 years old in good health and CMV-seronegative.

The chain couples TRBV5-6 to TRBJ1-1; 9 bases are shared with TRBD1. V trimming: 4 bases; J trimming: 3 bases; junction bases outside the gene matches: 4. Germline-derived CDR1 and CDR2 are SGHDT and YYEEEE. This CDR3 has 14 amino acids. CDR3: CASSVDRGYTEAFF. DNA of the CDR3: TGTGCCAGCAGCGTGGACAGGGGATACACTGAAGCTTTCTTT.

The V and J genes are TRBV5-1 and TRBJ1-2; 11 nucleotides align to TRBD1. The J segment lost 8 bases and the V segment lost 3 bases, leaving 6 bases of the junction unmatched. The CDR3 consists of 14 residues. Germline V lookup: CDR1 SGHRS, CDR2 YFSETQ. The CDR3 sequence: CASSSPGQGEGYTF. The CDR3 DNA reads TGCGCCAGCAGCTCCCCGGGACAGGGGGAAGGCTACACCTTC.

The chain combines TRBV5-1 with TRBJ2-2; a possible D gene is TRBD1 (5 bases). Germline CDR1 and CDR2: SGHRS and YFSETQ. The V and J ends lost 2 bases and 0 bases respectively, with 17 bases between them. The CDR3 covers 18 residues. The CDR3 sequence: CASSFTALQGSNTGELFF. The CDR3 nucleotides are TGCGCCAGCAGCTTCACGGCCCTGCAGGGCTCGAACACCGGGGAGCTGTTTTTT.

The V gene is TRBV30, the J gene TRBJ1-5; 12 bases match TRBD1. The CDR3 has 17 residues. Germline CDR1 reads GTSNPN; CDR2 reads SVGIG (reference sequence). After removal of 2 bases from V and 7 bases from J, the junction contained 12 bases not matched to a gene. CDR3 nucleotide sequence: TGTGCCTGGAGTCCAATGACCGGGACAGGGGGCGGACAGCCCCAGCATTTT. Encoded protein: CAWSPMTGTGGGQPQHF.

The V gene is TRBV10-3, the J gene TRBJ2-5; D remains unclear. The germline CDR1 and CDR2 sequences are ENHRY and SYGVKD. This CDR3 spans 13 amino acids. Trimming shortened V by 7 bases and J by 1 base, and 10 bases separated the two germline ends. CDR3 nucleotides: TGTGCCATCACGCCAGGCGTCCAAGAGACCCAGTACTTC. Amino acid sequence: CAITPGVQETQYF.

The chain combines TRBV6-1 with TRBJ2-1, with 7 bases identical to TRBD2. This CDR3 region has 12 residues. J lost 7 bases, V lost 7 bases, and 4 bases had no gene match. Germline loops: CDR1 MNHNS, CDR2 SASEGT. The CDR3 nucleotides read TGTGCCAGCATGTGGGGAGGGAATGAGCAGTTCTTC. Translated: CASMWGGNEQFF.

J is TRBJ2-1 and V is TRBV15, with a weak D call TRBD1 (6 bases). Germline V gives CDR1 LNHNV, CDR2 YYDKDF (reference sequence). The CDR3 runs 15 residues. V lost 3 bases to trimming and J lost 5 bases, with 14 bases between them. The CDR3 region is CATSSSGTLDNEQFF. The CDR3 nucleotides read TGTGCCACCAGCAGTTCCGGGACACTTGACAATGAGCAGTTCTTC.

This chain connects TRBV4-3 to TRBJ2-7; D perhaps matches TRBD1 (6 bases). This CDR3 has 14 amino acids. Trimming stripped 6 bases from V and 1 base from J, with 13 bases between. From germline, CDR1 is LGHNA and CDR2 YSLEER. CDR3 sequence (DNA): TGCGCCAGCAGTACAGGGAGACGATCCTACGAGCAGTACTTC. This gives the protein CASSTGRRSYEQYF.

V gene TRBV28 combines with J gene TRBJ1-2; D unresolved. Germline lookup yields CDR1 MDHEN and CDR2 SYDVKM. This CDR3 has 15 amino acids. The V and J ends lost 5 bases and 8 bases respectively, with 21 bases between them. The CDR3 is CASSVGGSSPGGYTF. As DNA, the CDR3 is TGTGCCAGCAGTGTGGGTGGGAGCTCCCCTGGGGGCTACACCTTC.

The gene calls are TRBV28 and TRBJ2-3, with D perhaps TRBD1 (6 bases). The CDR3 is 14 amino acids. Deletions cut 2 bases from V and 2 bases from J, with 8 bases between. The germline gives CDR1 MDHEN, CDR2 SYDVKM. The CDR3 loop reads CASSLRGITDTQYF. The CDR3 bases are TGTGCCAGCAGTTTAAGGGGGATCACAGATACGCAGTATTTT.

The genes are TRBV5-6 and TRBJ2-1; 7 bases agree with TRBD2. V lost 0 bases, J lost 9 bases, and 6 bases stayed unmatched. Germline CDR1 SGHDT, CDR2 YYEEEE. The CDR3 spans 14 residues. This CDR3 reads CASSLEAGSTEQFF. CDR3 nucleotides: TGTGCCAGCAGCTTGGAAGCGGGGAGCACTGAGCAGTTCTTC.

The gene calls are TRBV28 and TRBJ1-1, with D maybe TRBD1 (6 bases). V was clipped by 2 bases and J by 5 bases, with 15 bases between them. This CDR3 has 15 residues. CDR1 MDHEN and CDR2 SYDVKM come from the germline V gene. CDR3 sequence reads: CASSLRVGTRTEAFF. CDR3 sequence (DNA): TGTGCCAGCAGTTTAAGGGTCGGGACACGGACTGAAGCTTTCTTT.

This chain joins TRBV1 and TRBJ2-5; TRBD2, the table's D call, was not compared with the DNA. TRBV1 is tagged as a pseudogene. The CDR3 is 18 residues long. The DNA of the CDR3 is TGCACCAGCAGCCAAAACACCCCGGGACTAGCGGCGGGAGAGACCCAGTACTTC. The encoded protein is CTSSQNTPGLAAGETQYF.

The rearrangement uses TRBV6-6 and TRBJ1-1, with D possibly being TRBD1 (5 bases). Germline V lookup: CDR1 MNHNY, CDR2 SVGAGI (reference sequence). Trimming removed 7 bases from V and 7 bases from J, with 22 bases in between. The CDR3 has 15 residues. The CDR3 is CASTGSRVSVLEAFF. DNA for the CDR3: TGTGCCAGCACCGGATCCAGGGTGTCTGTCCTTGAAGCTTTCTTT.

This rearrangement joins TRBV5-1 to TRBJ2-5, with D uncertain. The better agreement between TRBJ2-7 and the DNA end casts doubt on the J call. CDR1 SGHRS and CDR2 YFSETQ come from the germline V gene. The CDR3 sequence is 11 residues long. This chain's CDR3 is CASSTAYEQYF. The CDR3 coding sequence is TGCGCCAGCAGCACAGCCTACGAGCAGTACTTC.

V gene TRBV28 combines with J gene TRBJ1-3, with TRBD1 as a possible D gene (5 bases). V lost 6 bases, J lost 0 bases, and 12 bases lay in between. CDR3 size: 15 residues. Per germline, CDR1 MDHEN and CDR2 SYDVKM. In DNA form, the CDR3 reads TGTGCCAGCAGCCTCAGGGCCGACTCTGGAAACACCATATATTTT. Translated: CASSLRADSGNTIYF.

V usage is TRBV11-3 and J usage is TRBJ1-3; no reliable D call. V was cut by 7 bases and J by 1 base, with 8 bases left in between. The CDR3 runs to 13 residues. The germline CDR1 and CDR2 sequences are SGHNT and YENEEA. The CDR3 region has the DNA TGTGCCAGCAACCACAGATCTGGAAACACCATATATTTT. Protein sequence: CASNHRSGNTIYF.

The CDR3 DNA reads TGTGCCAGCCTTACAGGGGTGGGCACTGAAGCTTTCTTT. Protein product: CASLTGVGTEAFF. V usage is TRBV28 and J usage is TRBJ1-1; the match to TRBD1 covers 7 bases. Germline V gene lookup returns CDR1 MDHEN and CDR2 SYDVKM. The CDR3 is made up of 13 amino acids. V shed 8 bases and J 4 bases; nucleotides not matched to a gene: 7.

The chain carries TRBV5-6 and TRBJ1-3; possibly TRBD1 for D (6 bases). The CDR3 has 14 residues. V gave up 4 bases and J gave up 4 bases, with 12 bases separating them. CDR1 SGHDT and CDR2 YYEEEE come from the germline V gene. CDR3 sequence reads: CASSGTGRGNTIYF. In nucleotides, the CDR3 is TGTGCCAGCAGCGGAACAGGGCGCGGAAACACCATATATTTT.

The chain is built from TRBV18 and TRBJ1-5; TRBD1 is a possible D gene (5 bases). V lost 4 bases, J lost 3 bases, and 10 bases lay in between. CDR1 and CDR2 (germline): KGHSH, LQKENI. The CDR3 totals 14 residues. CDR3 bases: TGTGCCAGCTCACTTAGACAGTTCAATCAGCCCCAGCATTTT. Encoded protein: CASSLRQFNQPQHF.

The rearrangement uses TRBV7-3 and TRBJ2-3; D is perhaps TRBD2 (6 bases). The CDR3 contains 16 residues. Trimming removed 2 bases at V and 7 bases at J, with 19 bases between. CDR1 is SGHTA and CDR2 is FQGTGA in the germline V gene. The CDR3 DNA follows: TGTGCCAGCAGCTTACAAGGCGGGACTTCCGCGTATACGCAGTATTTT. Translated, it gives CASSLQGGTSAYTQYF.

The V and J genes are TRBV6-1 and TRBJ1-6; 7 positions match TRBD1. CDR3 length: 15 residues. V lost 6 bases, J lost 0 bases, and 2 bases stayed unmatched. Germline V gene data show CDR1 as MNHNS and CDR2 as SASEGT. CDR3 in amino acids: CASRDRSSYNSPLHF. CDR3 DNA: TGTGCCAGCAGGGACAGGAGCTCCTATAATTCACCCCTCCACTTT.

The chain couples TRBV19 to TRBJ1-5; perhaps TRBD1 as D (6 bases). Trimming shortened V by 2 bases and J by 14 bases, and 16 bases separated the two germline ends. The CDR3 has 13 residues. The germline gives CDR1 LNHDA, CDR2 SQIVND (reference sequence). The CDR3 DNA is TGTGCCAGTAGTATAAGGTCGGGACATTGGGAGCATTTT. Its translation is CASSIRSGHWEHF. The full variable domain, its missing parts supplied by reference TRBV19 and TRBJ1-5, is DGGITQSPKYLFRKEGQNVTLSCEQNLNHDAMYWYRQDPGQGLRLIYYSQIVNDFQKGDIAEGYSVSREKKESFPLTVTSAQKNPTAFYLCASSIRSGHWEHFGDGTRLSIL.

This chain connects TRBV4-3 to TRBJ1-1, with 7 bases fitting TRBD1. The ends lost 0 bases at V and 4 bases at J; junction bases unmatched: 8. Germline-derived CDR1 and CDR2 are LGHNA and YSLEER. The CDR3 is 16 amino acids. The CDR3 DNA sequence: TGCGCCAGCAGCCAAGAACACAGGGGAGGCGTCACTGAAGCTTTCTTT. Protein product: CASSQEHRGGVTEAFF.

CDR3 in DNA: TGCGCCAGCAGCACCGGGACAGGTATCCGGTCGAACACCGGGGAGCTGTTTTTT. This encodes CASSTGTGIRSNTGELFF. The gene calls are TRBV5-1 and TRBJ2-2, with TRBD1 identical over 8 bases. This CDR3 has 18 amino acids. The V segment lost 4 bases and the J segment 0 bases; nucleotides outside the gene matches: 11. Germline V gives CDR1 SGHRS, CDR2 YFSETQ.

The chain joins TRBV28 to TRBJ1-4, with D possibly being TRBD1 (6 bases). The CDR3 consists of 15 residues. V dropped 5 bases and J dropped 8 bases, with 18 bases sitting between them. Germline assignment: CDR1 MDHEN and CDR2 SYDVKM. CDR3 sequence: CASSGRGGSREKLFF. As DNA, the CDR3 is TGTGCCAGCAGTGGGAGGGGGGGAAGTCGAGAAAAACTGTTTTTT.

For this clone: The same CDR3 also results from other DNA sequences found in this sample. This chain connects TRBV4-3 to TRBJ2-7; D might be TRBD2 (5 bases). Germline values: CDR1 LGHNA, CDR2 YSLEER. This CDR3 contains 15 residues. Between the trimmed V and J ends, which lost 0 bases and 0 bases, there was a span of 9 bases. CDR3 bases: TGCGCCAGCAGCCAAGATCAACGGGGCTCCTACGAGCAGTACTTC. Protein: CASSQDQRGSYEQYF.

CDR3 residues: CAISDSSYEQYF. The CDR3 coding sequence is TGTGCCATCTCGGACAGTTCCTACGAGCAGTACTTC. The chain employs TRBV10-3 and TRBJ2-7; TRBD1 is a possible D gene (6 bases). CDR3 size: 12 residues. Germline V gene lookup returns CDR1 ENHRY and CDR2 SYGVKD. Trimming removed 8 bases from V and 1 base from J, with 9 bases in between.

The CDR3 region has the DNA TGTGCCAGCAGCCAAGAGGCGGGGCTCGGGAGGGACGAGCAGTACTTC. Translated: CASSQEAGLGRDEQYF. The rearrangement links TRBV14 to TRBJ2-7; TRBD2 matches 8 bases. Germline V gives CDR1 SGHDN, CDR2 FVKESK. This CDR3 contains 16 residues. The V segment lost 0 bases and the J segment 5 bases; nucleotides outside the gene matches: 9. Looking up the rest from reference TRBV14 and TRBJ2-7 gives the full variable domain: EAGVTQFPSHSVIEKGQTVTLRCDPISGHDNLYWYRRVMGKEIKFLLHFVKESKQDESGMPNNRFLAERTGGTYSTLKVQPAELEDSGVYFCASSQEAGLGRDEQYFGPGTRLTVT.

The chain recombines TRBV11-2 with TRBJ1-1, with a tentative D call TRBD1 (5 bases). The V gene's germline CDR1 is SGHAT and CDR2 FQNNGV. V lost 4 bases and J lost 0, with 18 bases in between. The CDR3 runs to 17 residues. CDR3 residues: CASSSSGRGWVNTEAFF. The CDR3 bases are TGTGCCAGCAGCTCCTCAGGGAGGGGTTGGGTGAACACTGAAGCTTTCTTT.